This T cell receptor (beta chain) was profiled in a study of post-analysis software for immune sequencing data. Study-wide findings and caveats: Strong same-batch co-clustering of samples appeared with F measure clustering. Patients carried five TRBV segments more frequently than controls did, and TRBV5-6, TRBV5-1 and TRBV20-1 were among them.

TCR beta cDNA libraries had unique molecular identifiers. T cells, about 0.95 to 10 million of them, yielded roughly 550,000 cDNA molecules. TCRdb re-analysed the PCR reads in MiXCR, keeping a single row per CDR3 protein. Of about 680,000 distinct CDR3 sequences in the sample, 59% were seen once. V lost 3 bases and J lost 3, with 12 bases in between. The CDR3 is 13 amino acids. CDR1 is DFQATT and CDR2 is SNEGSKA in the germline V gene (reference sequence). For this clonotype: Its cognate antigen is unknown.

The chain carries TRBV20-1 and TRBJ2-7, with no clear D. This receptor was identified in a girl aged 2-15 years with multiple sclerosis. The sample consisted of blood. CDR3 nucleotides: TGCAGTGCTAGGGGATCAATCGTCTACGAGCAGTACTTC. Amino acid sequence: CSARGSIVYEQYF.